A single sample gave rise to the 27 T cell receptor beta chains below, sequenced in a study of blood T cell repertoires in COVID-19. Clones were sequenced by immunoSEQ multiplex PCR, and TCRdb holds only the in-frame ones, with some missing. The sample lists around 140,000 clones; 88% were seen once. Sequenced sample: peripheral blood. The receptors come from an older man with acute or convalescent COVID-19.

This chain uses TRBV7-3 with TRBJ2-7, with D possibly matching TRBD1 (5 bases). Germline CDR1 and CDR2: SGHTA and FQGTGA. The CDR3 runs to 15 residues. V lost 3 bases and J 4 bases, leaving 16 bases between the germline ends. DNA for the CDR3: TGTGCCAGCAGCTTGACGGCAGGGATCGCTTACGAGCAGTACTTC. Translation gives CASSLTAGIAYEQYF.

This clone has only a few counts. The chain has TRBV29-1 and TRBJ2-5, with D possibly matching TRBD2 (5 bases). The CDR3 is made up of 14 amino acids. In germline, CDR1 is SQVTM, CDR2 ANQGSEA. Trimming pared 6 bases from V and 2 bases from J, leaving 16 bases between. The CDR3 DNA sequence: TGCAGCGTAGAACTAGTGCCAGTACAAGAGACCCAGTACTTC. This sequence encodes CSVELVPVQETQYF.

This chain joins TRBV5-4 and TRBJ2-7; 11 bases align to TRBD1. V dropped 2 bases and J dropped 3; count of bases not matched to a gene: 7. The germline CDR1 and CDR2 sequences are SGHNT and YYREEE (reference sequence). There are 16 residues in the CDR3. The CDR3 spells CASSFWTGGRVYEQYF. As DNA, the CDR3 is TGTGCCAGCAGCTTTTGGACAGGGGGCCGGGTCTACGAGCAGTACTTC.

The chain is built from TRBV7-2 and TRBJ2-3; D perhaps matches TRBD2 (6 bases). V dropped 2 bases and J dropped 0 bases, with 9 bases sitting between them. This CDR3 region has 15 residues. Germline CDR1 and CDR2: SGHTA and FQGNSA. The CDR3 DNA is TGTGCCAGCAGCTTATCGGGACTGAGCACAGATACGCAGTATTTT. Protein: CASSLSGLSTDTQYF.

This chain connects TRBV4-1 to TRBJ2-7; perhaps TRBD1 as D (6 bases). The germline gives CDR1 MGHRA, CDR2 YSYEKL. V dropped 3 bases and J dropped 7 bases, with 22 bases sitting between them. The CDR3 length is 16 residues. The CDR3 reads CASSHQKSQGRGEQYF. CDR3 sequence (DNA): TGCGCCAGCAGCCACCAAAAGAGCCAGGGGAGAGGGGAGCAGTACTTC.

The chain recombines TRBV10-3 with TRBJ1-1, with D uncertain. There are 13 residues in the CDR3. V lost 0 bases and J lost 6, with 8 bases in between. CDR1 and CDR2 from the germline V gene are ENHRY and SYGVKD. CDR3 bases: TGTGCCATCAGTGAGTCGAGAGGGTCTGAAGCTTTCTTT. This gives the protein CAISESRGSEAFF.

The V gene is TRBV3-1 (or the pseudogene TRBV3-2), the J gene TRBJ1-3; D is perhaps TRBD1 (5 bases). The V gene lost 1 base and the J gene lost 0 bases, with 7 bases spanning the gap. Germline V gives CDR1 LGHDT, CDR2 YNNKEL (reference sequence). There are 15 residues in the CDR3. The CDR3 here is CASSQAQGSGNTIYF. The CDR3 DNA follows: TGTGCCAGCAGCCAAGCCCAGGGCTCTGGAAACACCATATATTTT.

The chain recombines TRBV6-5 with TRBJ1-5, with a weak D call TRBD1 (6 bases). With 6 bases removed from V and 0 bases from J, the gap between germline ends came to 9 bases. Germline V lookup: CDR1 MNHEY, CDR2 SVGAGI. The CDR3 sequence is 14 residues long. The CDR3 region is CASSLRGSNQPQHF. CDR3 in DNA: TGTGCCAGCAGCCTCAGGGGTAGCAATCAGCCCCAGCATTTT.

The chain has TRBV5-1 and TRBJ2-3; 10 positions agree with TRBD2. Per germline, CDR1 SGHRS and CDR2 YFSETQ. The CDR3 length is 17 residues. J gave up 1 base and V 4 bases, and 9 bases lay outside the gene matches. CDR3 sequence reads: CASSRRTGTSGTDTQYF. In nucleotides, the CDR3 is TGCGCCAGCAGCCGAAGGACCGGGACTAGCGGCACAGATACGCAGTATTTT.

The V and J genes are TRBV10-1 and TRBJ2-3; 12 positions match TRBD2. Germline CDR1 reads WNHNN; CDR2 reads SYGVQD (reference sequence). CDR3 length equals 16 residues. The V and J ends lost 0 bases and 6 bases, in that order; junction bases with no gene match: 4. CDR3 bases: TGCGCCAGCAGTGAGTCCCGCCTAGCGGGAGGGGATACGCAGTATTTT. As protein: CASSESRLAGGDTQYF.

The chain joins TRBV7-9 to TRBJ1-2, with a weak D call TRBD1 (5 bases). Germline-derived CDR1 and CDR2 are SEHNR and FQNEAQ (reference sequence). The CDR3 totals 16 residues. V lost 5 bases and J 1 base, leaving 17 bases between the germline ends. In DNA, the CDR3 is TGTGCCAGCAGCCCCCAGACAGTCTCGGTTAACTATGGCTACACCTTC. Residues: CASSPQTVSVNYGYTF.

This rearrangement joins TRBV7-9 to TRBJ1-2; D gene unclear. This CDR3 comprises 15 residues. Germline loops: CDR1 SEHNR, CDR2 FQNEAQ (reference sequence). Trimming removed 1 base from V and 0 bases from J, with 9 bases in between. The CDR3 loop reads CASSLGGDTNYGYTF. The DNA of the CDR3 is TGTGCCAGCAGCTTAGGCGGCGATACTAACTATGGCTACACCTTC.

The chain combines TRBV13 with TRBJ1-4; 7 bases are a match to TRBD1. This CDR3 comprises 16 residues. The junction had 9 bases not matched to a gene; V was cut back by 0 bases and J by 8 bases. In germline, CDR1 is PRHDT, CDR2 FYEKMQ (reference sequence). The chain's CDR3 is CASSLGVDRDGEKLFF. The CDR3 DNA sequence: TGTGCCAGCAGCTTAGGAGTCGACAGGGATGGGGAAAAACTGTTTTTT.

This sequence joins TRBV6-5 and TRBJ2-7; D is perhaps TRBD2 (6 bases). CDR3 length: 15 amino acids. Germline CDR1 MNHEY, CDR2 SVGAGI. V was trimmed by 7 bases and J by 0 bases, leaving 16 bases between them. The CDR3 region is CASTWGVRGSYEQYF. The CDR3 DNA reads as TGTGCCAGCACCTGGGGGGTCCGCGGCTCCTACGAGCAGTACTTC.

The gene calls are TRBV25-1 and TRBJ2-3; 7 bases match TRBD1. The V segment lost 6 bases and the J segment 3 bases; nucleotides outside the gene matches: 3. The CDR3 sequence is 13 residues long. The germline V gene encodes CDR1 MGHDK and CDR2 SYGVNS. The CDR3 sequence is CASRGTVTDTQYF. The CDR3 DNA reads TGTGCCAGCAGGGGGACAGTAACAGATACGCAGTATTTT.

This chain connects TRBV5-4 to TRBJ2-5; 8 bases map to TRBD1. With 1 base clipped from V and 5 bases from J, the junction kept 7 bases outside the gene matches. This CDR3 region has 15 residues. Germline loops: CDR1 SGHNT, CDR2 YYREEE (reference sequence). The CDR3 DNA follows: TGTGCCAGCAGCTTGCAGACAGGGGAATGGGAGACCCAGTACTTC. Translated: CASSLQTGEWETQYF.

A single count supports this clone. The chain carries TRBV19 and TRBJ2-3; unclear D gene. V lost 2 bases and J 2 bases, leaving 11 bases between the germline ends. CDR1 and CDR2 (germline): LNHDA, SQIVND (reference sequence). The CDR3 length is 15 residues. The CDR3 loop is CASSINAGFTDTQYF. The CDR3 bases are TGTGCCAGTAGTATAAACGCAGGCTTCACAGATACGCAGTATTTT.

The J gene is TRBJ2-1, the V gene TRBV9, with 16 bases fitting TRBD2. Trimming removed 2 bases from V and 4 bases from J; junction bases left unmatched: 6. This CDR3 is built from 18 residues. Germline values: CDR1 SGDLS, CDR2 YYNGEE. The chain's CDR3 is CASSVSGTSGGAYNEQFF. The CDR3 DNA follows: TGTGCCAGCAGCGTGTCCGGGACTAGCGGGGGGGCGTACAATGAGCAGTTCTTC.

The J gene is TRBJ2-1, the V gene TRBV6-4; 9 nucleotides align to TRBD2. The CDR3 runs 16 residues. The V gene end was trimmed by 5 bases and the J gene end by 9 bases; junction bases not matched to a gene: 14. In germline, CDR1 is MRHNA, CDR2 SNTAGT. The DNA of the CDR3 is TGTGCCAGCAGTCCGCGTTCGGCGGGAGGGTGTGTTGAGCAGTTCTTC. Amino acids: CASSPRSAGGCVEQFF.

The chain has TRBV6-5 and TRBJ2-5; D is unresolved. This CDR3 is 15 amino acids long. CDR1 and CDR2 (germline): MNHEY, SVGAGI. V shed 0 bases and J shed 7 bases, with 15 bases lying between them. CDR3 bases: TGTGCCAGCAGTTACTCGAGTTCTCCTCCGGGGACCCAGTACTTC. This gives the protein CASSYSSSPPGTQYF.

This chain connects TRBV9 to TRBJ2-7; perhaps TRBD2 as D (6 bases). V dropped 0 bases and J dropped 2 bases, with 12 bases sitting between them. CDR3 length: 15 amino acids. Germline assignment: CDR1 SGDLS and CDR2 YYNGEE. The CDR3 loop reads CASSVVPGVTYEQYF. DNA of the CDR3: TGTGCCAGCAGCGTAGTTCCGGGGGTGACCTACGAGCAGTACTTC.

This chain links TRBV18 with TRBJ2-2, with 7 nucleotides matching TRBD2. Per the germline V gene, CDR1 is KGHSH and CDR2 is LQKENI. The CDR3 has 17 residues. V trimming: 3 bases; J trimming: 3 bases; junction bases outside the gene matches: 10. The CDR3 region is CASSPPWPRGDTGELFF. CDR3 DNA sequence: TGTGCCAGCTCACCCCCCTGGCCTCGGGGGGACACCGGGGAGCTGTTTTTT.

The gene calls are TRBV4-1 and TRBJ1-2; 8 bases line up with TRBD1. CDR1 is MGHRA, CDR2 YSYEKL, per germline. The CDR3 spans 15 residues. V lost 4 bases and J lost 7; bases outside the gene matches: 11. This chain's CDR3 is CASSPTSGGVSGYTF. CDR3 nucleotide sequence: TGCGCCAGCAGCCCTACCTCAGGGGGCGTGAGTGGCTACACCTTC.

The chain uses TRBV7-9 and TRBJ2-1, with 11 bases that match TRBD1. V shed 5 bases, J shed 11 bases, and the junction held 14 bases outside the gene matches. Germline lookup yields CDR1 SEHNR and CDR2 FQNEAQ (reference sequence). CDR3 length equals 16 residues. The DNA of the CDR3 is TGTGCCAGCAGCCCCCCGGGGACAGGGGGGCGAGCACAGCAGTTCTTC. It encodes CASSPPGTGGRAQQFF.

The V and J genes are TRBV27 and TRBJ2-1; a possible D gene is TRBD2 (5 bases). This CDR3 comprises 18 residues. From germline, CDR1 is MNHEY and CDR2 SMNVEV (reference sequence). V was pared by 4 bases and J by 6 bases, with 25 bases between. The CDR3 DNA follows: TGTGCCAGCAGTTCGACGACGTTAAAGGTCTTTAGCGTCAATGAGCAGTTCTTC. As protein: CASSSTTLKVFSVNEQFF.

This chain uses TRBV6-6 with TRBJ2-5, with D hard to call. CDR3 length equals 14 residues. V gave up 0 bases and J gave up 0 bases, with 5 bases separating them. From germline, CDR1 is MNHNY and CDR2 SVGAGI (reference sequence). The CDR3 loop is CASSYSSDQETQYF. CDR3 sequence (DNA): TGTGCCAGCAGTTACTCGTCAGACCAAGAGACCCAGTACTTC.

CDR3: CAISEKGPPYEQYF. The CDR3 bases are TGTGCCATCAGTGAGAAGGGGCCCCCCTACGAGCAGTACTTC. The V gene is TRBV10-3, the J gene TRBJ2-7; D perhaps matches TRBD1 (5 bases). The CDR3 covers 14 residues. Trimming took 2 bases from V and 2 from J, leaving 10 bases between them. The germline V gene encodes CDR1 ENHRY and CDR2 SYGVKD.